The clone carrying this TCR beta chain was picked up one time. This record comes from a study of cytomegalovirus exposure and HLA in healthy donors. Profiled with immunoSEQ multiplex PCR; TCRdb holds only in-frame clones, not every one. The table records tens of thousands of clones, around 97% of them present only once. The sequencing sample was made of PBMCs. This sequence was found in a woman aged 18-35 years in good health and CMV-seropositive.

CDR3 protein: CASSLASRSTEAFF. The CDR3 bases are TGTGCCAGCAGCTTAGCGAGCCGTTCCACTGAAGCTTTCTTT. This chain joins TRBV7-6 and TRBJ1-1; D ambiguous. The CDR3 contains 14 residues. Germline loops: CDR1 SGHVS, CDR2 FNYEAQ. V gave up 0 bases and J gave up 4 bases, with 9 bases separating them.